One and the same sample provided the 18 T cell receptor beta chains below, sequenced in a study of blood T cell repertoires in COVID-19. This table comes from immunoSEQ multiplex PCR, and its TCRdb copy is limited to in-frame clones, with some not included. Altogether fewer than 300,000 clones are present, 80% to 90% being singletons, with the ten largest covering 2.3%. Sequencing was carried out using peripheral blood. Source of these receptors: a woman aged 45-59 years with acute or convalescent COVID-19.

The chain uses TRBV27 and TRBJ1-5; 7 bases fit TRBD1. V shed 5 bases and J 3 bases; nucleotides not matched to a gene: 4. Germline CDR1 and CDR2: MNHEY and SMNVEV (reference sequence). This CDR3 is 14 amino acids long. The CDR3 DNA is TGTGCCAGCAGTCCCGGGACAGACAATCAGCCCCAGCATTTT. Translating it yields CASSPGTDNQPQHF.

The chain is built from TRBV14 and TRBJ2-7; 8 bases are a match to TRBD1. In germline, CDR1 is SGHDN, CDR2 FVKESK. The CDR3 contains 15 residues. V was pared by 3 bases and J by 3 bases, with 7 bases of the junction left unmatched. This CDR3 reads CASSHPRTGFYEQYF. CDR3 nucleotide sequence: TGTGCCAGCAGCCACCCCCGGACAGGGTTCTACGAGCAGTACTTC.

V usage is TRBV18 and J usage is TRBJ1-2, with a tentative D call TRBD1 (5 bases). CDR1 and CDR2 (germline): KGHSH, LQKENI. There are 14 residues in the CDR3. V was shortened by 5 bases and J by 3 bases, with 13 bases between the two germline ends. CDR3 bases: TGTGCCAGCTCATCTCAGGGAGGAGACTATGGCTACACCTTC. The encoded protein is CASSSQGGDYGYTF.

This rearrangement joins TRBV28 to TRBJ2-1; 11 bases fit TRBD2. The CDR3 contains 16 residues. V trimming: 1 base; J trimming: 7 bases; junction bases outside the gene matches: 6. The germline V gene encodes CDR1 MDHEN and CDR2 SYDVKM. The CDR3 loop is CASSLFGLAGTNEQFF. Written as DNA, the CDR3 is TGTGCCAGCAGTTTATTCGGACTAGCGGGCACGAATGAGCAGTTCTTC.

The chain's CDR3 is CSVRALAGGNTGELFF. Here the CDR3 DNA reads TGCAGCGTTCGAGCCCTAGCGGGGGGGAACACCGGGGAGCTGTTTTTT. The chain joins TRBV29-1 to TRBJ2-2, with 11 bases that match TRBD2. Germline CDR1 and CDR2: SQVTM and ANQGSEA. CDR3 length equals 16 residues. The V segment lost 5 bases and the J segment 1 base; nucleotides outside the gene matches: 6.

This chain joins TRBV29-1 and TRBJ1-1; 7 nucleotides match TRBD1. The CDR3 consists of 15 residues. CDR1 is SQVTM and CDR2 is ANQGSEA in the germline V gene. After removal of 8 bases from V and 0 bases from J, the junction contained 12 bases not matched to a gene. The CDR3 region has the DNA TGCAGCATCCGGCGCAGGGGGAGAATGAACACTGAAGCTTTCTTT. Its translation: CSIRRRGRMNTEAFF.

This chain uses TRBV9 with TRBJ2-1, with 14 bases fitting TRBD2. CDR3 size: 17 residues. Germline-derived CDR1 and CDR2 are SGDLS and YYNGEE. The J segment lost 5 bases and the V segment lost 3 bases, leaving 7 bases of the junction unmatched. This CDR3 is CASSAGTSGSHDNEQFF. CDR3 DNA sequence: TGTGCCAGCAGCGCCGGGACTAGCGGGAGTCATGACAATGAGCAGTTCTTC.

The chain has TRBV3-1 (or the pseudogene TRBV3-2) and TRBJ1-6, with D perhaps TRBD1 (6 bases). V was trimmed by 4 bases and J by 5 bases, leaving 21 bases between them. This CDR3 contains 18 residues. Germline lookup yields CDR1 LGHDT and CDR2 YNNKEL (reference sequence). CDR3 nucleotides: TGTGCCAGCAGCCCTGAAGTTCCTGAGACAGGTAATAATTCACCCCTCCACTTT. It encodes CASSPEVPETGNNSPLHF.

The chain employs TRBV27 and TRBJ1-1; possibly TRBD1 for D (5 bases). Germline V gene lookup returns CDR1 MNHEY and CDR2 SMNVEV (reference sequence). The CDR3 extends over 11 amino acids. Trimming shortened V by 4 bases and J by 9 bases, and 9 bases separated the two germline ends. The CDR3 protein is CASSWRGQAFF. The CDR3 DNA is TGTGCCAGCAGTTGGAGGGGTCAAGCTTTCTTT.

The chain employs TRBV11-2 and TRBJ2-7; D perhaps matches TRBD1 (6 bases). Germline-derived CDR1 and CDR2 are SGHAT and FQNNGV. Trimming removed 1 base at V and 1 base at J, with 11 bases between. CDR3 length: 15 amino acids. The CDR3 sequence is CASSLAPQGSYEQYF. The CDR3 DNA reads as TGTGCCAGCAGCTTAGCTCCACAGGGATCCTACGAGCAGTACTTC.

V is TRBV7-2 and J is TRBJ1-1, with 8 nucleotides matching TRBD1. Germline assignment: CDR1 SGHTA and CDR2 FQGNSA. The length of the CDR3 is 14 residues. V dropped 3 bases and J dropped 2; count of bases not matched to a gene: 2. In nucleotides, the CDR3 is TGTGCCAGCAGCTTGACAGGGGTCAACACTGAAGCTTTCTTT. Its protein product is CASSLTGVNTEAFF. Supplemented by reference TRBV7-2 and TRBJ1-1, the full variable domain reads GAGVSQSPSNKVTEKGKDVELRCDPISGHTALYWYRQSLGQGLEFLIYFQGNSAPDKSGLPSDRFSAERTGGSVSTLTIQRTQQEDSAVYLCASSLTGVNTEAFFGQGTRLTVV.

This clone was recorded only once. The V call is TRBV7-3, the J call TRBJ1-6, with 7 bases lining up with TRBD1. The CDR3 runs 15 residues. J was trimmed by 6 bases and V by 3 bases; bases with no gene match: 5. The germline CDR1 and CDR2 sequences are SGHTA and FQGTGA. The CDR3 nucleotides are TGTGCCAGCAGCTTGAGGGGGCTCGGTAATTCACCCCTCCACTTT. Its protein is CASSLRGLGNSPLHF.

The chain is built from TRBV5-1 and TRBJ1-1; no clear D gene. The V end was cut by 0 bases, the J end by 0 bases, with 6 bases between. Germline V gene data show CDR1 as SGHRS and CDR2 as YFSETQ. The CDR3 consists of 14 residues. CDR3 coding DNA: TGCGCCAGCAGCTTGGGCGCCATGAACACTGAAGCTTTCTTT. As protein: CASSLGAMNTEAFF.

The CDR3 DNA follows: TGTGCCAGTCGTGGCTGGAGCAATCAGCCCCAGCATTTT. This gives the protein CASRGWSNQPQHF. The chain uses TRBV2 and TRBJ1-5; D is undetermined. Trimming removed 9 bases from V and 1 base from J, with 10 bases in between. Germline V gene data show CDR1 as SNHLY and CDR2 as FYNNEI. The CDR3 is made up of 13 amino acids.

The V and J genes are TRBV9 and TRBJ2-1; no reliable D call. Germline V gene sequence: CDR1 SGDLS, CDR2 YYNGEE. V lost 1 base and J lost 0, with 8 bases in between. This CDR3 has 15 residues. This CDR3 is CASSVSPRSYNEQFF. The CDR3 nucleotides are TGTGCCAGCAGCGTATCCCCCCGCTCCTACAATGAGCAGTTCTTC.

The CDR3 bases are TGTGCCAGCAGTGAAGCGGACATCCTAGGGTTCCAGTACTTC. Amino acid sequence: CASSEADILGFQYF. The rearrangement uses TRBV2 and TRBJ2-5; a weak D match, TRBD1 (5 bases). V was pared by 0 bases and J by 10 bases, with 15 bases between. CDR1 and CDR2 from the germline V gene are SNHLY and FYNNEI. CDR3 size: 14 residues.

The CDR3: CATRGATGELFF. The CDR3 DNA reads as TGTGCCACCAGGGGGGCGACCGGGGAGCTGTTTTTT. The chain recombines TRBV15 with TRBJ2-2; D possibly corresponds to TRBD1 (6 bases). Between the trimmed V and J ends, which lost 6 bases and 5 bases, there was a span of 7 bases. CDR3 size: 12 residues. CDR1 and CDR2 from the germline V gene are LNHNV and YYDKDF (reference sequence).

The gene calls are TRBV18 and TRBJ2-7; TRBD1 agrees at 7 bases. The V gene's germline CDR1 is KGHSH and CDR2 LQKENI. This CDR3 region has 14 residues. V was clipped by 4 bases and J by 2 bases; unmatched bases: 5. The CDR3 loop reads CASSQRTGAYEQYF. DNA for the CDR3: TGTGCCAGCTCACAGAGGACAGGAGCCTACGAGCAGTACTTC. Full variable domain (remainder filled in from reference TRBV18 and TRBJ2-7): NAGVMQNPRHLVRRRGQEARLRCSPMKGHSHVYWYRQLPEEGLKFMVYLQKENIIDESGMPKERFSAEFPKEGPSILRIQQVVRGDSAAYFCASSQRTGAYEQYFGPGTRLTVT.